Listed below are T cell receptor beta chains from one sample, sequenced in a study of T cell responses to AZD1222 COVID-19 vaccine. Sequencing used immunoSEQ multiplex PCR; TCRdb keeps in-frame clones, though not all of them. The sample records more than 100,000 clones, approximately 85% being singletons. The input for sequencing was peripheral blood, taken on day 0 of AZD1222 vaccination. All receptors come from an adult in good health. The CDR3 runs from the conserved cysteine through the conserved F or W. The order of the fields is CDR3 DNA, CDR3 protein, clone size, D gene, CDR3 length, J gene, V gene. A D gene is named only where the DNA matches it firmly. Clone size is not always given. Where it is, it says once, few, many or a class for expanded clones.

CDR3 DNA: TGTGCCAGCAGCTTGGTTGGGGGGAACACCATATATTTT; CDR3 protein: CASSLVGGNTIYF; clone size: -; D gene: -; CDR3 length: 13; J gene: TRBJ1-3; V gene: TRBV5-4
CDR3 DNA: TGTGCCAGCAGTTTAGGGCAGCTGGATGGCTACACCTTC; CDR3 protein: CASSLGQLDGYTF; clone size: once; D gene: -; CDR3 length: 13; J gene: TRBJ1-2; V gene: TRBV28
CDR3 DNA: TGTGCCAGCAGCACAAGGCAGGGACACGACGAGCAGTACTTC; CDR3 protein: CASSTRQGHDEQYF; clone size: once; D gene: -; CDR3 length: 14; J gene: TRBJ2-7; V gene: TRBV11-2
CDR3 DNA: TGTGCCACGTCAGCCGAAGTCTACGAGCAGTACTTC; CDR3 protein: CATSAEVYEQYF; clone size: -; D gene: -; CDR3 length: 12; J gene: TRBJ2-7; V gene: TRBV10-3
CDR3 DNA: TGTGCCAGCAGCTTAATGCGTCAGGGGACGGGTTTTAGCACAGATACGCAGTATTTT; CDR3 protein: CASSLMRQGTGFSTDTQYF; clone size: -; D gene: -; CDR3 length: 19; J gene: TRBJ2-3; V gene: TRBV7-9
CDR3 DNA: TGTGCCAGCAGCAAGGACAGCTGGGGCACTGAAGCTTTCTTT; CDR3 protein: CASSKDSWGTEAFF; clone size: -; D gene: -; CDR3 length: 14; J gene: TRBJ1-1; V gene: TRBV9
CDR3 DNA: TGCGCCACCGAAACCCGGGACAGAGGCTACGAGCAGTACTTC; CDR3 protein: CATETRDRGYEQYF; clone size: few; D gene: TRBD1; CDR3 length: 14; J gene: TRBJ2-7; V gene: TRBV23-1
CDR3 DNA: TGCGCCAGCAGCCAAGGTCTTGGACCCTACAATGAGCAGTTCTTC; CDR3 protein: CASSQGLGPYNEQFF; clone size: -; D gene: -; CDR3 length: 15; J gene: TRBJ2-1; V gene: TRBV4-3
CDR3 DNA: TGTGCCAGCAGCCAAGATCTATGGCGGGGGGGCCAGTTCTTC; CDR3 protein: CASSQDLWRGGQFF; clone size: -; D gene: TRBD2; CDR3 length: 14; J gene: TRBJ2-1; V gene: TRBV4-2
CDR3 DNA: TGCGCCAGCAGCTCTGGGGGACTAGCGGGGAACAATGAGCAGTTCTTC; CDR3 protein: CASSSGGLAGNNEQFF; clone size: -; D gene: TRBD2; CDR3 length: 16; J gene: TRBJ2-1; V gene: TRBV5-1
CDR3 DNA: TGCGCCAGCAGCCAACAGGCTCCTAATGAAAAACTGTTTTTT; CDR3 protein: CASSQQAPNEKLFF; clone size: -; D gene: -; CDR3 length: 14; J gene: TRBJ1-4; V gene: TRBV5-1
CDR3 DNA: TGTGCCAGCAGCGTCGGGACTAGCGGGATCGACGAGCAGTACTTC; CDR3 protein: CASSVGTSGIDEQYF; clone size: -; D gene: TRBD2; CDR3 length: 15; J gene: TRBJ2-7; V gene: TRBV11-2
CDR3 DNA: TGCAGCGTTCCCTGGGGGGGCCATGAGCAGTTCTTC; CDR3 protein: CSVPWGGHEQFF; clone size: -; D gene: -; CDR3 length: 12; J gene: TRBJ2-1; V gene: TRBV29-1
CDR3 DNA: TGCGCCAGCGCAAGTAGCGGGAGGGACACCGGGGAGCTGTTTTTT; CDR3 protein: CASASSGRDTGELFF; clone size: -; D gene: TRBD2; CDR3 length: 15; J gene: TRBJ2-2; V gene: TRBV5-1
CDR3 DNA: TGTGCCAGCAGCGCTCGCCTTTGGGGGGAGCAGTTCTTC; CDR3 protein: CASSARLWGEQFF; clone size: -; D gene: -; CDR3 length: 13; J gene: TRBJ2-1; V gene: TRBV9
CDR3 DNA: TGCGCCAGCAGCGCGGGACAGCCAAGCTACGAGCAGTACTTC; CDR3 protein: CASSAGQPSYEQYF; clone size: few; D gene: -; CDR3 length: 14; J gene: TRBJ2-7; V gene: TRBV10-2
CDR3 DNA: TGTGCCACCAGTGGGGGCTACGAGCAGTACTTC; CDR3 protein: CATSGGYEQYF; clone size: -; D gene: -; CDR3 length: 11; J gene: TRBJ2-7; V gene: TRBV24-1
CDR3 DNA: TGTGCCAGCAGCCGTGAGGCAGCCGGTGAGCAGTTCTTC; CDR3 protein: CASSREAAGEQFF; clone size: -; D gene: -; CDR3 length: 13; J gene: TRBJ2-1; V gene: TRBV11-2
CDR3 DNA: TGTGCCAGCAGTTTCCCCCGGCCGGGACTAGCGTCAAAAAACATTCAGTACTTC; CDR3 protein: CASSFPRPGLASKNIQYF; clone size: few; D gene: TRBD2; CDR3 length: 18; J gene: TRBJ2-4; V gene: TRBV28
CDR3 DNA: TGTGCCAGCAAGTTTAGGGTTTTGGACACTGAAGCTTTCTTT; CDR3 protein: CASKFRVLDTEAFF; clone size: -; D gene: -; CDR3 length: 14; J gene: TRBJ1-1; V gene: TRBV2
CDR3 DNA: TGTGCCAGCAGCGCCGGAAGTGAGCAGTTCTTC; CDR3 protein: CASSAGSEQFF; clone size: once; D gene: -; CDR3 length: 11; J gene: TRBJ2-1; V gene: TRBV9
CDR3 DNA: TGTGCCAGCAGTGAATTAAGACCCTCAGGGGAGGAGACCCAGTACTTC; CDR3 protein: CASSELRPSGEETQYF; clone size: -; D gene: -; CDR3 length: 16; J gene: TRBJ2-5; V gene: TRBV25-1
CDR3 DNA: TGTGCCAGCAGTGACGGGGGGCAAACAGATACGCAGTATTTT; CDR3 protein: CASSDGGQTDTQYF; clone size: -; D gene: -; CDR3 length: 14; J gene: TRBJ2-3; V gene: TRBV6-1
CDR3 DNA: TGCGCCAGCAGCTTGGAAGCCCAGGGGTTAAATGGCTACACCTTC; CDR3 protein: CASSLEAQGLNGYTF; clone size: -; D gene: -; CDR3 length: 15; J gene: TRBJ1-2; V gene: TRBV5-1
CDR3 DNA: TGTGCCAGCAGCCCCAATTGGGGGCGGAACACTGAAGCTTTCTTT; CDR3 protein: CASSPNWGRNTEAFF; clone size: -; D gene: -; CDR3 length: 15; J gene: TRBJ1-1; V gene: TRBV13
CDR3 DNA: TGCGCCAGCAGCTTGGCCCAGAGAAACACTGAAGCTTTCTTT; CDR3 protein: CASSLAQRNTEAFF; clone size: -; D gene: -; CDR3 length: 14; J gene: TRBJ1-1; V gene: TRBV5-1
CDR3 DNA: TGTGCCACCAGCGTGACCGGGACAGGGGGCCTCGTAGTCTCCCGTCTTTGGGCCTACAATGAGCAGTTCTTC; CDR3 protein: CATSVTGTGGLVVSRLWAYNEQFF; clone size: -; D gene: TRBD1; CDR3 length: 24; J gene: TRBJ2-1; V gene: TRBV15
CDR3 DNA: TGCGCCAGCAGCCAAGATTGGGGGGCGCGTAATAATGAAAAACTGTTTTTT; CDR3 protein: CASSQDWGARNNEKLFF; clone size: -; D gene: -; CDR3 length: 17; J gene: TRBJ1-4; V gene: TRBV4-3
CDR3 DNA: TGTGCCAGCAGCAATACCGTGTGGGTCTATGGCTACACCTTC; CDR3 protein: CASSNTVWVYGYTF; clone size: -; D gene: -; CDR3 length: 14; J gene: TRBJ1-2; V gene: TRBV28
CDR3 DNA: TGTGCCAGCAGTGGGACAGGGGGAGGAAGGGAGCAGTACTTC; CDR3 protein: CASSGTGGGREQYF; clone size: -; D gene: TRBD1; CDR3 length: 14; J gene: TRBJ2-7; V gene: TRBV27
CDR3 DNA: TGCGCCAGCAGCTTGGCAAAGACTAGCGGGATTACAGATACGCAGTATTTT; CDR3 protein: CASSLAKTSGITDTQYF; clone size: -; D gene: TRBD2; CDR3 length: 17; J gene: TRBJ2-3; V gene: TRBV5-1
CDR3 DNA: TGTGCCAGCAGCCCCAGGGGGGGGGATGAGCAGTTCTTC; CDR3 protein: CASSPRGGDEQFF; clone size: -; D gene: -; CDR3 length: 13; J gene: TRBJ2-1; V gene: TRBV11-2
CDR3 DNA: TGTGCCAGCAGACCGGGACTAGACCCCCCCGAGCAGTACTTC; CDR3 protein: CASRPGLDPPEQYF; clone size: -; D gene: TRBD2; CDR3 length: 14; J gene: TRBJ2-7; V gene: TRBV6-5
CDR3 DNA: TGTGCCAGCAGTTATTCTTCCTACGAGCAGTACTTC; CDR3 protein: CASSYSSYEQYF; clone size: -; D gene: -; CDR3 length: 12; J gene: TRBJ2-7; V gene: TRBV6-5
CDR3 DNA: TGTGCCAGAAGCTCCAACAGGGGGTCTGATGGCTACACCTTC; CDR3 protein: CARSSNRGSDGYTF; clone size: -; D gene: -; CDR3 length: 14; J gene: TRBJ1-2; V gene: TRBV7-5
CDR3 DNA: TGCAGTGCTAGTATACAGGGTTACGAGCAGTACTTC; CDR3 protein: CSASIQGYEQYF; clone size: -; D gene: -; CDR3 length: 12; J gene: TRBJ2-7; V gene: TRBV20-1